The present TCR beta chain was sequenced within a study of blood T cell repertoires in COVID-19. As for the study in general: COVID-19 samples from acute and convalescent phases originated in the United States, Italy and Spain. The cDNA or gDNA used as material had been derived from T cells, B-cell-depleted T cells, or PBMCs.

TCRdb keeps only in-frame clones here, not all; method: immunoSEQ multiplex PCR. The repertoire holds around 500,000 clones, with 75% to 90% as singletons. Resolution of symptoms, clearance, or two negative PCRs was present in recovered Cohort 3 donors. Germline V gene sequence: CDR1 MGHRA, CDR2 YSYEKL. The CDR3 sequence is 14 residues long. With 3 bases removed from V and 3 bases from J, the gap between germline ends came to 12 bases. Sequencing was done on a sample of PBMCs or T cells enriched from blood (not recorded which). The receptor's source is a woman aged 55-75 years who had recovered from COVID-19. The V gene is TRBV4-1, the J gene TRBJ2-7; the D gene is possibly TRBD2 (6 bases). The CDR3 DNA sequence: TGCGCCAGCAGCCACCCCGGACTAAGCTACGAGCAGTACTTC. This sequence encodes CASSHPGLSYEQYF.